A single TCR beta chain is shown here with its context. Its target antigen remains unknown. Base qualities are missing; no much larger clone stands one base away. Library construction relied on the immunoSEQ multiplex PCR assay. For most patients, high-throughput TCR-beta CDR3 sequencing of genomic DNA was performed by Adaptive Biotechnologies. As for the authors' bioinformatics: TCR sequencing data for some 17 patients were retrieved from Adaptive's ImmunoSEQ software; three other patients were processed with MiXCR and VDJtools. Because the origin of CDR3 nucleotide sequences shared between donor and recipient could not be assigned, those sequences were removed. To count as alloreactive, a clone needed at least 2-fold expansion over unstimulated cells and a minimum CFSE-low frequency of 0.002% (template counts) or 0.001% (read counts). Clones were considered mappable if detected in sequenced pre-transplant spleen, lymph node, or MLR CFSE-low populations of the donor or recipient. The cumulative frequency of alloreactive clones was calculated as a percentage of all sequences, weighted by copy number. TCRdb stores this immuneACCESS table with in-frame sequences only. Part of the clones is absent; in the studies checked, under half of the shortfall reflects unresolved V genes, and no reason is known for the rest. The D gene and trimming were derived from the DNA, and the V and J assignments and clone size from that table. Here the sample has 5,000 to 7,000 clones; over 65% occur a single time. Clones ranked in the top ten supply around a third of the sample.

These data originate in a study of graft-versus-host responses after intestinal transplantation (dated by TCRdb to the early 2020s). With regard to the full study: Multivisceral, liver-intestinal, or isolated intestinal transplants were received by the recipients. A peak of at least 4% donor T cells among recipient peripheral blood mononuclear cells was the definition used for donor T cell macrochimerism. Rather than going through the commercial service, samples from a few later patients were sequenced in-house on an Illumina MiSeq and processed with MiXCR. Anti-thymocyte globulin induction was given to all recipients, followed by maintenance tacrolimus and steroids for approximately 3 years. A cohort of about 25 intestinal transplant recipients, including one retransplant, was enrolled, and a few patients lacking pretransplant specimens were excluded. Alloreactive clones were identified by sequencing pre-transplant mixed lymphocyte reaction products and comparing them with unstimulated pre-transplant donor and recipient T cells. Graft-versus-host and host-versus-graft alloreactive T cell clones were tracked in the graft, circulation and bone marrow after intestinal transplantation using bulk TCR-beta CDR3 sequencing. On the study overall, not on this receptor specifically: Patients with donor T cell macrochimerism had high GvH to HvG T cell clonal ratios in their allografts. Conclusions were limited by the relatively low number and heterogeneity of intestinal transplant patients. GvH clones were detected in recipient bone marrow, and some appeared earlier in ileal mucosa or blood, consistent with an intestinal mucosal origin. Early after transplant, peak levels of circulating GvH clones were associated with declines in HvG clones.

Dithiothreitol, EDTA incubations and collagenase D digestion were used to isolate intraepithelial and lamina propria lymphocytes from graft specimens. Bulk TCR-beta sequencing was performed on serial intestinal graft biopsy specimens collected as late as 600 days after transplant. Including cysteine and phenylalanine, the CDR3 has 15 amino acids. Only CDR3 DNA is held: 45 bases, read in frame from base 1. V is clipped by 3 bases and J by 5 bases, and the sequence between their germline boundaries is 14 bases long. The germline V gene gives CDR1 as KGHSY and CDR2 as FQNENV. This sequence was found in a human patient who received an intestinal transplant, so some T cells may come from the graft donor. Specimen: ileum tissue, collected around 300 days after intestinal transplant. The chain is made from TRBV16 and TRBJ2-4, with the D gene not clear enough to name. The CDR3 region reads CASSHRSSLQNIQYF. The nucleotide sequence is TGTGCCAGCAGCCATAGGTCCAGTTTACAAAACATTCAGTACTTC.